This T cell receptor (beta chain) was observed in a study of spatial heterogeneity in lung cancer. This clonotype turned up a few times. What it binds is unknown. Germline CDR1 MDHEN, CDR2 SYDVKM. This CDR3 comprises 11 residues. V lost 1 base and J 11 bases, leaving 8 bases between the germline ends. Specified time point: sample taken at primary tumor resection. Extraction of whole RNA from tumor, nontumor lung or frozen PBMC preceded unsorted sequencing. Study-level points and caveats: Blood showed ubiquitous tumor TCRs more often at resection than at routine follow-up.

TCRdb passed the 5' RACE reads through MiXCR, listing each CDR3 protein once. This sample carries over 90,000 distinct CDR3 sequences, approximately 8.9% of them seen once, and the ten largest clones take roughly 7.2%. J is TRBJ1-1 and V is TRBV28, with D unresolved. This material consisted of PBMCs, taken at surgery. The source of this sequence is a male donor with early-stage non-small cell lung cancer. The CDR3 reads CASSLFPRAFF. In DNA form, the CDR3 reads TGTGCCAGCAGTTTATTCCCCAGGGCTTTCTTT.